This is a list of T cell receptor beta chains from one sample in a study of blood T cell repertoires in COVID-19. Some clones are missing from TCRdb's copy, which holds only in-frame ones; the method was immunoSEQ multiplex PCR. The sample lists about 480,000 clones, around 88% occurring once. What was sequenced was peripheral blood. The receptors here all came from a woman aged 45 to 65 with COVID-19, enrolled during active disease. Both conserved end residues are part of each CDR3. A D gene is named only where the DNA matches it firmly. For some rows the clone size is stated as once, few or many, or as a class when expanded; others skip it.

v_call	clone_size	d_call	j_call	cdr3_nt	cdr3_aa
TRBV27	.	TRBD1	TRBJ2-3	TGTGCCAGCAGTTTAGGACAGGGGAGGACAGATACGCAGTATTTT	CASSLGQGRTDTQYF
TRBV14	.	.	TRBJ2-5	TGTGCCAGCAGCCATCTACGACAAGAGACCCAGTACTTC	CASSHLRQETQYF
TRBV30	.	.	TRBJ1-4	TGTGCCTGGAGCGAGAATGATGAAAAACTGTTTTTT	CAWSENDEKLFF
TRBV28	few	.	TRBJ1-4	TGTGCCAGCAGTCGGCACAGTGATGAAAAACTGTTTTTT	CASSRHSDEKLFF
TRBV6-5	.	.	TRBJ2-3	TGTGCCAGCAGCAGAGGGACTCTCAGCACAGATACGCAGTATTTT	CASSRGTLSTDTQYF
TRBV5-1	few	TRBD1	TRBJ2-2	TGCGCCAGCAGCTTTGAGACAGGGGACACCGGGGAGCTGTTTTTT	CASSFETGDTGELFF
TRBV5-1	.	.	TRBJ2-2	TGCGCCAGCAGCCACGACACGGCGAACACCGGGGAGCTGTTTTTT	CASSHDTANTGELFF
TRBV27	.	.	TRBJ2-1	TGTGCCAGCAGTCAGGGGTTTCCGGACTACAATGAGCAGTTCTTC	CASSQGFPDYNEQFF
TRBV4-1	many	.	TRBJ1-4	TGCGCCAGCAGCCAAGTCGGGACATGGGGAGAAAAACTGTTTTTT	CASSQVGTWGEKLFF
TRBV9	.	.	TRBJ1-2	TGCGCCCGCAGCGTAGGGGGGGGTAACTATGGCTACACCTTC	CARSVGGGNYGYTF
TRBV5-1	.	.	TRBJ2-1	TGCGCCAGCAGCGCCGTTGGGCCTTCCTACAATGAGCAGTTCTTC	CASSAVGPSYNEQFF
TRBV7-9	few	.	TRBJ1-2	TGTGCCAGCAGCTTTCTAGACTTC	CASSFLDF
TRBV10-3	.	.	TRBJ1-1	TGTGCCATCAGTGAGTTCGGGGTGACTATGAACACTGAAGCTTTCTTT	CAISEFGVTMNTEAFF
TRBV5-1	few	.	TRBJ2-3	TGCGCCAGCGGCTCAGCGACAGATACGCAGTATTTT	CASGSATDTQYF
TRBV9	.	.	TRBJ1-1	TGTGCCAGCAGCCCGCGAGGGTCGAACACTGAAGCTTTCTTT	CASSPRGSNTEAFF
TRBV10-2	.	.	TRBJ1-2	TGCGCCAGCAGAGGACAGCCTAGGGGGAATGGCTACACCTTC	CASRGQPRGNGYTF
TRBV5-1	.	.	TRBJ1-2	TGCGCCAGCAGCTTGAGGGCAGGGGATGGCTACACCTTC	CASSLRAGDGYTF
TRBV19	.	TRBD1	TRBJ1-3	TGTGCCAGTCAAGATCCCCCAACAGGGGGAGGAAACACCATATATTTT	CASQDPPTGGGNTIYF
TRBV6-1	few	.	TRBJ2-3	TGTGCCAGCAGTGACGACCGGACAGTTAAGTCCACAGATACGCAGTATTTT	CASSDDRTVKSTDTQYF
TRBV30	.	.	TRBJ1-4	TGTGCCTGGAGTGGTGGGAGCTTTAGGAATGAAAAACTGTTTTTT	CAWSGGSFRNEKLFF
TRBV11-2	.	.	TRBJ2-7	TGTGCCAGCAGCTCCTCGGAGGGGCCGTTCGCCTACGAGCAGTACTTC	CASSSSEGPFAYEQYF
TRBV2	.	TRBD1	TRBJ1-2	TGTGCCAGCTTGCCGGGACAGGGGGCCTCTGGCTACACCTTC	CASLPGQGASGYTF
TRBV5-1	.	.	TRBJ1-1	TGCGCCAGCAGCTTGCTGGCAGGAAGGTACACTGAAGCTTTCTTT	CASSLLAGRYTEAFF
TRBV11-2	.	.	TRBJ1-1	TGTGCCAGCAGGCAGGGGACGGAAGCTTTCTTT	CASRQGTEAFF
TRBV4-1	few	TRBD1	TRBJ1-6	TGCGCCAGCAGCCCCCTTGGGCAGACAGGGGGTTCACCCCTCCACTTT	CASSPLGQTGGSPLHF
TRBV14	.	.	TRBJ1-6	TGTGCCAGCAGCCCTAGTCGTGTACCCCTCCACTTT	CASSPSRVPLHF
TRBV6-1	.	.	TRBJ2-1	TGTGCCAGCAGTTTCCGGGACACCTCTGGGAATGAGCAGTTCTTC	CASSFRDTSGNEQFF
TRBV30	.	.	TRBJ1-2	TGTGCCTGGAGTGTGGGGGGGACTGGCTACACCTTC	CAWSVGGTGYTF
TRBV2	.	.	TRBJ1-2	TGTGCCAGCAGCCTTGACAGCAACTATGGCTACACCTTC	CASSLDSNYGYTF
TRBV5-1	.	.	TRBJ2-4	TGCGCCAGCAGCTTTGGACAGGGAGGGAACATTCAGTACTTC	CASSFGQGGNIQYF
TRBV12-3/TRBV12-4	.	.	TRBJ1-2	TGTGCCAGCAGTTTAAGCGGGAACTATGGCTACACCTTC	CASSLSGNYGYTF
TRBV5-6	.	TRBD1	TRBJ1-1	TGTGCCAGCAGCTTGATCGGGACAGGTGGCAACACTGAAGCTTTCTTT	CASSLIGTGGNTEAFF
TRBV9	.	TRBD1	TRBJ1-1	TGTGCCAGCAGCTCAGACAGGGGGAGTTGGAACACTGAAGCTTTCTTT	CASSSDRGSWNTEAFF
TRBV6-6	.	.	TRBJ2-7	TGTGCCAGCAGCTCTAAACCGGTCGCCCTATCCTACGAGCAGTACTTC	CASSSKPVALSYEQYF
TRBV12-3/TRBV12-4	.	.	TRBJ2-1	TGTGCCAGCACCGGAGGCAGGGGTGAGCAGTTCTTC	CASTGGRGEQFF
TRBV19	.	.	TRBJ2-1	TGTGCCAGTAGTATAAACGGGGGGCCCAACAATGAGCAGTTCTTC	CASSINGGPNNEQFF
TRBV12-3/TRBV12-4	.	.	TRBJ2-2	TGTGCCAGCAGCTTAACAGGGTACCGGGAGCTGTTTTTT	CASSLTGYRELFF
TRBV18	.	TRBD1	TRBJ2-5	TGTGCCAGCTCACCGCGCAGGGGGCTTTCGGAGACCCAGTACTTC	CASSPRRGLSETQYF
TRBV24-1	.	TRBD1	TRBJ1-5	TGTGCCACCAGTGATCCGGGACAGGGATTGAATCAGCCCCAGCATTTT	CATSDPGQGLNQPQHF
TRBV11-3	.	.	TRBJ2-1	TGTGCCAGCAGCCTAGTTTCAACGGATGAGCAGTTCTTC	CASSLVSTDEQFF
TRBV19	.	TRBD1	TRBJ2-2	TGTGCCAGTAACCGGGACAGGGTCGACACCGGGGAGCTGTTTTTT	CASNRDRVDTGELFF
TRBV7-2	.	.	TRBJ2-1	TGTGCCAGCAGCCCTCAGGTAAATGAGCAGTTCTTC	CASSPQVNEQFF
TRBV14	.	.	TRBJ1-3	TGTGCCAGCAGCCGACAGAGCACTGGAAACACCATATATTTT	CASSRQSTGNTIYF
TRBV7-2	.	.	TRBJ2-5	TGTGCCAGCAGCCAAATGGGGGCCCTGGTGGCCCAGTACTTC	CASSQMGALVAQYF
TRBV24-1	once	.	TRBJ1-2	TGTGCCACCGCCGATTTCGGGAAGGGCTACACCTTC	CATADFGKGYTF
TRBV7-2	.	TRBD1	TRBJ1-2	TGTGCCAGCAGCCCAAACTCCGGGACAGGGTCATACGGCTACACCTTC	CASSPNSGTGSYGYTF
TRBV5-1	.	.	TRBJ1-1	TGCGCCAGCAGCATAACACAGGGACCGAACACTGAAGCTTTCTTT	CASSITQGPNTEAFF
TRBV19	.	TRBD1	TRBJ1-2	TGTGCCAGTAGTAGAACTTCCGGACAGGGAGGAGGCTACACCTTC	CASSRTSGQGGGYTF
TRBV27	.	TRBD1	TRBJ1-2	TGTGCCAGCAGTTTGGACAGGGGTGTGAGTGGCTACACCTTC	CASSLDRGVSGYTF
TRBV5-6	.	TRBD1	TRBJ2-3	TGTGCCAGCAGCTTGGGGACAGGTAACACAGATACGCAGTATTTT	CASSLGTGNTDTQYF
TRBV6-1	.	.	TRBJ1-2	TGTGCCAGCAGTGAAAGGAGAGGCTTAAACTATGGCTACACCTTC	CASSERRGLNYGYTF
TRBV24-1	.	TRBD1	TRBJ2-2	TGTGCCACCAGTGATTTGCGGGACAGAAACACCGGGGAGCTGTTTTTT	CATSDLRDRNTGELFF
TRBV3-1/TRBV3-2	.	.	TRBJ2-3	TGTGCCAGCAGCCTCCTCCGGGACATCAGCACAGATACGCAGTATTTT	CASSLLRDISTDTQYF
TRBV5-1	.	TRBD1	TRBJ1-2	TGCGCCAGCAGCTTGACAGGGGCAGAGGGCTACACCTTC	CASSLTGAEGYTF
TRBV7-9	.	TRBD1	TRBJ2-7	TGTGCCAGCAGCCCCGGGACAGCCCCCGGCGAGCAGTACTTC	CASSPGTAPGEQYF